This passage covers 5 T cell receptor beta chains from one sample sequenced in a study of blood T cell repertoires in COVID-19 (dated by TCRdb to 2019 to 2021). The library came from the immunoSEQ multiplex PCR assay. In its TCRdb copy, this immuneACCESS table keeps in-frame sequences only and misses some clones. Where compared with another copy, unresolved V genes explain less than half of these, and the others have no known cause. This sample has about 170,000 clones in its table, and 74% of those were observed once. The ten largest clones capture about 3% of the sample. Sequences were obtained from peripheral blood. These receptors were collected from a woman of 80 years or more with acute or convalescent COVID-19.

The chain recombines TRBV28 with TRBJ1-1; D not resolved. The ends were cut back, 7 bases at V and 6 bases at J, with 12 bases in the middle. CDR1 and CDR2 from the germline V gene are MDHEN and SYDVKM. The CDR3 has 12 residues. The CDR3 DNA reads TGTGCCAGCACCCCCCGGAGGGCTGAAGCTTTCTTT. Translating it yields CASTPRRAEAFF. The whole variable domain, remainder taken from reference TRBV28 and TRBJ1-1, is DVKVTQSSRYLVKRTGEKVFLECVQDMDHENMFWYRQDPGLGLRLIYFSYDVKMKEKGDIPEGYSVSREKKERFSLILESASTNQTSMYLCASTPRRAEAFFGQGTRLTVV.

Written as DNA, the CDR3 is TGTGCCAGCAGTTTATCCATAGGGACAGGCAATCAGCCCCAGCATTTT. Its translation is CASSLSIGTGNQPQHF. The chain joins TRBV27 to TRBJ1-5, with 7 bases identical to TRBD1. CDR3 size: 16 residues. The germline gives CDR1 MNHEY, CDR2 SMNVEV (reference sequence). After removal of 0 bases from V and 2 bases from J, the junction contained 4 bases not matched to a gene.

The gene calls are TRBV27 and TRBJ1-5, with a tentative D call TRBD1 (5 bases). The ends were cut back, 2 bases at V and 7 bases at J, with 9 bases in the middle. The germline V gene has CDR1 MNHEY and CDR2 SMNVEV (reference sequence). The CDR3 runs to 13 residues. The CDR3 protein is CASSLARAQPQHF. The DNA for the CDR3 is TGTGCCAGCAGTTTAGCCAGGGCCCAGCCCCAGCATTTT.

The chain has TRBV19 and TRBJ1-5, with 10 bases identical to TRBD1. Germline assignment: CDR1 LNHDA and CDR2 SQIVND (reference sequence). J gave up 0 bases and V 5 bases, and 13 bases lay outside the gene matches. The CDR3 is 19 amino acids. This CDR3 is CASSGPGQGIFSSNQPQHF. In nucleotides, the CDR3 is TGTGCCAGTAGTGGGCCGGGACAGGGGATTTTTAGTAGCAATCAGCCCCAGCATTTT.

This clone turned up a few times. The chain joins TRBV4-1 to TRBJ2-7, with D unresolved. Per the germline V gene, CDR1 is MGHRA and CDR2 is YSYEKL. With 4 bases removed from V and 1 base from J, the gap between germline ends came to 11 bases. The CDR3 totals 14 residues. The CDR3 nucleotides are TGCGCCAGCAGCCGCAACGAACAGTCCTACGAGCAGTACTTC. As protein: CASSRNEQSYEQYF.